This T cell receptor beta chain was retrieved from a study of T-cell reconstitution after alpha-beta-depleted transplantation in children listed by TCRdb under 2016. At the level of the whole study: T-cell immune reconstitution after TCRalphabeta/CD19-depleted allogeneic hematopoietic cell transplantation in children was quantitatively tracked in the study by means of TCR repertoire profiling.

Libraries were constructed by PCR. Sequencing used an Illumina HiSeq 2500. Molecular barcoding was employed in the preparation of TCR libraries, with unique molecular identifiers being used to normalize TCRbeta repertoire quantification. The public reads were reprocessed in TCRdb via fastp at Q25 and MiXCR, keeping in-frame beta chains. Rows with a matching CDR3 protein are joined into one entry that keeps the most common DNA and genes. The table for this sample lists about 350,000 distinct CDR3 sequences; approximately 12% of them were counted only once. About 4.5% of the sample is in the top ten clones. Remarks on this clonotype: Which antigen it targets is not known. No base quality values were provided; no much bigger clone lies one nucleotide off.

The CDR3 holds 16 amino acids from the cysteine to the phenylalanine. Of all the DNA, just the CDR3 is kept, 48 bases in frame from base 1. The germline V gene encodes CDR1 MNHEY and CDR2 SMNVEV (reference sequence). V is reduced by 3 bases and J by 9 bases, leaving a spacing of 24 bases between them. The specimen comprised PBMCs, sampled from the stem cell graft. The sequence derives from a human donor who donated a stem cell graft to a child with Fanconi anemia. The chain is assembled from TRBV27 and TRBJ2-7; possibly the D gene is TRBD2, per 7 matching bases. The CDR3 in this case is CASSFEWGGQIGRQYF. Here is the DNA: TGTGCCAGCAGTTTCGAATGGGGGGGACAAATTGGCAGGCAGTACTTC.